The 13 T cell receptor beta chains reported below all come from one sample, sequenced in a study of T cell clones after liver transplantation. Produced via immunoSEQ multiplex PCR; TCRdb's table is partial and in-frame only. In the table there are about 50,000 clones, 65% to 80% of which are singletons. The sequences come from CD4+ T cells from blood, collected around 54 months after liver transplant. The receptor set was obtained from a human patient who received a liver transplant. Some T cells may be transferred from the graft donor.

The chain joins TRBV4-2 to TRBJ2-7; the match to TRBD1 covers 9 bases. Trimming took 3 bases from V and 6 from J; bases not matched to a gene: 6. Germline V gives CDR1 LGHNA, CDR2 YNFKEQ. This CDR3 spans 14 amino acids. The CDR3 bases are TGTGCCAGCAGCCAGGGACAGGGTAGATCCGAGCAGTACTTC. Its protein is CASSQGQGRSEQYF.

This clone was observed a handful of times. The chain is built from TRBV27 and TRBJ1-6, with 10 bases aligning to TRBD1. The CDR3 contains 15 residues. V dropped 6 bases and J dropped 4; count of bases not matched to a gene: 3. In germline, CDR1 is MNHEY, CDR2 SMNVEV (reference sequence). CDR3 DNA sequence: TGTGCCAGCAGCGACAGGGGGCCTTATAATTCACCCCTCCACTTT. Translation: CASSDRGPYNSPLHF.

This clone was detected a few times. The V gene is TRBV2, the J gene TRBJ1-5, with D hard to call. The CDR3 spans 15 residues. Germline CDR1 reads SNHLY; CDR2 reads FYNNEI. V shed 2 bases and J shed 4 bases, with 12 bases lying between them. The CDR3 nucleotides are TGTGCCAGCAGTGAAAATGAGGGTAGGAATCAGCCCCAGCATTTT. Amino acids: CASSENEGRNQPQHF.

This chain connects TRBV14 to TRBJ2-3, with D perhaps being TRBD1 or TRBD2 (5 bases each). Trimming removed 2 bases at V and 4 bases at J, with 10 bases between. The length of the CDR3 is 14 residues. CDR1 is SGHDN, CDR2 FVKESK, per germline. DNA of the CDR3: TGTGCCAGCAGCCAATTCGGGGCGGCAGATACGCAGTATTTT. The encoded protein is CASSQFGAADTQYF. The whole variable domain, filled in from reference TRBV14 and TRBJ2-3, reads EAGVTQFPSHSVIEKGQTVTLRCDPISGHDNLYWYRRVMGKEIKFLLHFVKESKQDESGMPNNRFLAERTGGTYSTLKVQPAELEDSGVYFCASSQFGAADTQYFGPGTRLTVL.

The V gene is TRBV7-9, the J gene TRBJ1-4; D might be TRBD1 (6 bases). CDR3 length equals 12 residues. V was trimmed by 4 bases and J by 14 bases, leaving 14 bases between them. Germline CDR1 SEHNR, CDR2 FQNEAQ (reference sequence). In nucleotides, the CDR3 is TGTGCCAGCAGCTCGACAGGCTCAGGGCTGTTTTTT. It codes for CASSSTGSGLFF.

The chain joins TRBV2 to TRBJ1-4; TRBD1 is a possible D gene (6 bases). The germline V gene encodes CDR1 SNHLY and CDR2 FYNNEI. This CDR3 has 11 amino acids. The ends were cut back, 4 bases at V and 10 bases at J, with 7 bases in the middle. Here the CDR3 DNA reads TGTGCCAGCAGTGTAGGGGGAAAACTGTTTTTT. Its protein is CASSVGGKLFF.

With regard to this clone: At one of its ends the junction is not consistent with the germline gene, which may arise from a read error. The CDR3 DNA reads TGTGCTAGCAGCTTGGATGATCTAGCGGGGGAGCAGTACTTC. Translated: CASSLDDLAGEQYF. This chain uses TRBV7-7 with TRBJ2-7; 9 bases fit TRBD2. This CDR3 has 14 residues. Germline V gives CDR1 SSHAT, CDR2 FNYEAQ (reference sequence).

This chain connects TRBV6-1 to TRBJ2-1; 14 nucleotides agree with TRBD2. The CDR3 totals 16 residues. Germline V CDR1 and CDR2: MNHNS, SASEGT. Unmatched junction bases numbered 6, after V lost 2 bases and J lost 9 bases. CDR3 nucleotides: TGTGCCAGCAGTGAAAGGGGGACTAGCGGGGGAACTGAGCAGTTCTTC. As protein: CASSERGTSGGTEQFF.

This sequence joins TRBV2 and TRBJ1-2; D is unclear. The germline V and J ends were trimmed by 4 bases and 3 bases, with 12 bases remaining between them. The CDR3 sequence is 14 residues long. Germline CDR1 is SNHLY and CDR2 is FYNNEI. CDR3 loop: CASSGLAGHYGYTF. CDR3 DNA sequence: TGTGCCAGCAGTGGGCTCGCTGGGCACTATGGCTACACCTTC.

The chain has TRBV6-5 and TRBJ1-2; D gene uncertain. Between the trimmed V and J ends, which lost 7 bases and 5 bases, there was a span of 17 bases. Germline V lookup: CDR1 MNHEY, CDR2 SVGAGI. This CDR3 region has 14 residues. This chain's CDR3 is CASKMSKDLYGYTF. CDR3 sequence (DNA): TGTGCCAGCAAAATGTCCAAGGATTTGTATGGCTACACCTTC.

The chain combines TRBV6-5 with TRBJ2-7; D possibly corresponds to TRBD1 (6 bases). Germline V gives CDR1 MNHEY, CDR2 SVGAGI. This CDR3 has 15 residues. V was clipped by 1 base and J by 0 bases, with 10 bases between them. CDR3 amino acids: CASSYLGTSSYEQYF. DNA of the CDR3: TGTGCCAGCAGTTACTTGGGGACATCCTCCTACGAGCAGTACTTC.

This chain links TRBV5-4 with TRBJ2-5, with 13 nucleotides matching TRBD2. The CDR3 has 16 residues. Trimming removed 4 bases from V and 5 bases from J; junction bases left unmatched: 8. Per germline, CDR1 SGHNT and CDR2 YYREEE (reference sequence). The CDR3 DNA follows: TGTGCCAGCAGCGCCACTAGCGGGGGGGCCCGGGAGACCCAGTACTTC. It is translated as CASSATSGGARETQYF.

The rearrangement uses TRBV18 and TRBJ2-6; D remains unclear. The CDR3 extends over 17 amino acids. Deletions cut 3 bases from V and 2 bases from J, with 14 bases between. In germline, CDR1 is KGHSH, CDR2 LQKENI. The CDR3 coding sequence is TGTGCCAGCTCACCTCCGATTGGGGAAGCTGGGGCCAACGTCCTGACTTTC. Its protein product is CASSPPIGEAGANVLTF. The full variable domain, completed using reference TRBV18 and TRBJ2-6, is NAGVMQNPRHLVRRRGQEARLRCSPMKGHSHVYWYRQLPEEGLKFMVYLQKENIIDESGMPKERFSAEFPKEGPSILRIQQVVRGDSAAYFCASSPPIGEAGANVLTFGAGSRLTVL.